This T cell receptor beta chain was recorded in a study of brain T cells in children with intractable seizures. Study-level points and caveats: Absence of clones before surgery may stem from lower sequencing depth.

The CDR3 is 14 amino acids. Germline V gives CDR1 MGHDK, CDR2 SYGVNS. Germline trimming cut 4 bases from V and 3 bases from J; bases unmatched to any gene: 6. On this clone itself: Its cognate antigen is unknown.

Profiled with immunoSEQ multiplex PCR; TCRdb holds only in-frame clones, not every one. The table has about 22,000 clones, 90% to 95% seen once. Before surgery, patients took at least one anti-epileptic drug. Specimen: peripheral blood, collected at surgery. The sequence derives from a boy aged 5-17 years with focal cortical dysplasia and intractable seizures. The chain links TRBV25-1 to TRBJ2-7; TRBD1 matches at 7 bases. Written as DNA, the CDR3 is TGTGCCAGCAGTGTGGGACAGATCTTCTACGAGCAGTACTTC. The encoded protein is CASSVGQIFYEQYF.